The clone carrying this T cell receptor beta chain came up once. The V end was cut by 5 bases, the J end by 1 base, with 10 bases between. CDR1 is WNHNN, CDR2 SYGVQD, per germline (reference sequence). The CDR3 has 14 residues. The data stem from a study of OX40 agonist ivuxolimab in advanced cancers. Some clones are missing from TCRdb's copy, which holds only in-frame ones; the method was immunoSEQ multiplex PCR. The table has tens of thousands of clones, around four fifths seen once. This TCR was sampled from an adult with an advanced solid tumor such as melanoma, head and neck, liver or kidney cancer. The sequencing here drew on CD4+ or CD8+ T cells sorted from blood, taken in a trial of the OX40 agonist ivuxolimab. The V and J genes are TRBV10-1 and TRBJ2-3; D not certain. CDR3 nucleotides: TGCGCCAGCAGTAAACTGATTGGCACAGATACGCAGTATTTT. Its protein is CASSKLIGTDTQYF.